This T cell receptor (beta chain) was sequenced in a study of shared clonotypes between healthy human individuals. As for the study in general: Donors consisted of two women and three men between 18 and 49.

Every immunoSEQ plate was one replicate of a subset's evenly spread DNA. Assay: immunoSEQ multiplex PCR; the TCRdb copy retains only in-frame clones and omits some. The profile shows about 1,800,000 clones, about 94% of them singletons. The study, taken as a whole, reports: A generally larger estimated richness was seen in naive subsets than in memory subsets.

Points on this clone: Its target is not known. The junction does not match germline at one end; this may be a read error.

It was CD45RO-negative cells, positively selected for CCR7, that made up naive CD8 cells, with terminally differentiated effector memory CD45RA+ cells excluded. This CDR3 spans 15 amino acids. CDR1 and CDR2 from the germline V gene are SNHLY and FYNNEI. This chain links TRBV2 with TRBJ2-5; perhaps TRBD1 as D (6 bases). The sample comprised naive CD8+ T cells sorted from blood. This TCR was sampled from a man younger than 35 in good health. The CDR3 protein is CASGDVTGISYGQYF. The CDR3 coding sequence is TGTGCCAGCGGTGATGTAACAGGGATCTCCTACGGGCAGTACTTC. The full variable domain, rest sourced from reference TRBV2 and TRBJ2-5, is EPEVTQTPSHQVTQMGQEVILRCVPISNHLYFYWYRQILGQKVEFLVSFYNNEISEKSEIFDDQFSVERPDGSNFTLKIRSTKLEDSAMYFCASGDVTGISYGQYFGPGTRLLVL.